This T cell receptor (beta chain) was retrieved from a study of T-cell memory formation after mild COVID-19. Study results and limitations: Later expanders leaned CD4+, whereas day 15 to 85 contracting clones were balanced CD4/CD8.

TCRdb re-derived calls from the 5' RACE reads in MiXCR, one entry per CDR3 protein. The table includes 180,000 or so distinct CDR3 sequences, approximately 10% detected once. Trimming took 3 bases from V and 4 from J, leaving 9 bases between them. The germline gives CDR1 DFQATT, CDR2 SNEGSKA (reference sequence). This CDR3 contains 12 residues. To note about this clonotype: Its antigen is as yet unknown.

This TCR derives from a man aged 18-30 years who had mild COVID-19 (a few samples of this study predate the infection). Cell type and time point are not known. The sample comprised PBMCs or a T cell subset sorted from them (not recorded which). This rearrangement joins TRBV20-1 to TRBJ1-2, with a weak D call TRBD1 (5 bases). The CDR3 spells CSASRQSYGYTF. The CDR3 DNA sequence: TGCAGTGCTAGCCGACAGTCCTATGGCTACACCTTC.